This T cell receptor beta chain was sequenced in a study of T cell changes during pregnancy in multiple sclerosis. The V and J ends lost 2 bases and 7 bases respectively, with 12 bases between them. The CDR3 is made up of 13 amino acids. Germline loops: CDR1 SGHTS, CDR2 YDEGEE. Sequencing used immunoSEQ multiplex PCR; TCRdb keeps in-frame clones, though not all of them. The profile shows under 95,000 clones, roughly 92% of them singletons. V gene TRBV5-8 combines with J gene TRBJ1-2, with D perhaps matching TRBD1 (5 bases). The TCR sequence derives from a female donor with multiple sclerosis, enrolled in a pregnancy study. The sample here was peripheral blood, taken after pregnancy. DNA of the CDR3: TGTGCCAGCAGCTTACAGGAGAAACTTGGCTACACCTTC. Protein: CASSLQEKLGYTF.